The T cell receptor (beta chain) described here comes from a study of cytomegalovirus exposure and HLA in healthy donors. Whole-study findings and limits: Sequencing likely produced, as an artifact, a cluster of highly shared sequence variants. In an earlier analysis, most TCR beta V segments were productive about 90% or about 30% of the time.

Both 60 Vbeta primers and 13 Jbeta primers went into the PCR. Method: immunoSEQ multiplex PCR; TCRdb's copy keeps in-frame clones and lacks some. The sample records 90,000 to 150,000 clones, around 80% being singletons. Healthy bone marrow donors supplied every sample. Germline CDR1 reads WSHSY; CDR2 reads SAAADI. This CDR3 is 13 amino acids long. Between the trimmed V and J ends, which lost 6 bases and 4 bases, there was a span of 12 bases. With regard to this clone: Its antigen is still unknown.

The rearrangement links TRBV10-2 to TRBJ2-5; the D gene is possibly TRBD2 (6 bases). The TCR comes from a female donor in good health and CMV-seronegative. The sequenced sample was PBMCs. CDR3 sequence reads: CASRRGRGETQYF. In nucleotides, the CDR3 is TGCGCCAGCAGGCGGGGTAGGGGAGAGACCCAGTACTTC.